Below, 31 T cell receptor beta chains from the same sample are listed, as sequenced in a study of vaccination and CD4 T cells after COVID-19. These TCRs' antigens remain unknown. Scientists ran DNA taken from cultured CD4+ T cells through the Oncomine TCR Beta short-read assay for sequencing. TCRdb analysed the PCR reads with MiXCR anew, one entry per CDR3 protein. The table lists more than 6,000 distinct CDR3 sequences, less than 25% of them singletons. Treatment: roughly ten-day PBMC culture with coronavirus spike peptide pools or control peptides (ViraFEST assay). The sample in question was CD4+ T cells from blood, cultured in vitro, obtained after SARS-CoV-2 vaccination. The receptors shown here come from a human donor who had recovered from COVID-19.

The V and J genes are TRBV25-1 and TRBJ1-2; maybe TRBD1 (5 bases). In germline, CDR1 is MGHDK, CDR2 SYGVNS. Trimming shortened V by 6 bases and J by 7 bases, and 15 bases separated the two germline ends. This CDR3 is 13 amino acids long. CDR3: CASSRELNGGYTF. The CDR3 region has the DNA TGTGCCAGCAGCAGGGAACTGAATGGTGGCTACACCTTC.

This clonotype is termed large (0.1 to 1%). The rearrangement uses TRBV11-3 and TRBJ2-7; the match to TRBD1 covers 8 bases. V gave up 5 bases and J gave up 5 bases; unmatched junction bases: 8. This CDR3 contains 14 residues. In germline, CDR1 is SGHNT, CDR2 YENEEA. The CDR3 reads CASSPTGGTDEQYF. The DNA for the CDR3 is TGTGCCAGCAGCCCTACAGGGGGTACCGACGAGCAGTACTTC.

This clonotype is labeled medium-sized (0.01 to 0.1%). The rearrangement joins TRBV7-2 to TRBJ2-1, with TRBD1 matching over 9 bases. Germline V CDR1 and CDR2: SGHTA, FQGNSA. This CDR3 comprises 13 residues. Trimming at V came to 0 bases and at J to 12 bases, leaving 3 bases not matched to a gene. The CDR3 sequence is CASSLAADRGQFF. CDR3 nucleotides: TGTGCCAGCAGCTTAGCTGCGGACAGGGGGCAGTTCTTC.

The CDR3 region is CASSLMGSVYNEQFF. CDR3 sequence (DNA): TGTGCCAGCAGTTTGATGGGATCGGTATACAATGAGCAGTTCTTC. The chain couples TRBV28 to TRBJ2-1, with D uncertain. Trimming cost V 3 bases and J 4 bases, with 13 bases left between them. Germline CDR1 reads MDHEN; CDR2 reads SYDVKM. CDR3 length: 15 residues.

This clonotype was counted between two and nine times. The chain has TRBV4-2 and TRBJ2-5; D is uncertain. The CDR3 runs 13 residues. The V gene lost 1 base and the J gene lost 2 bases, with 5 bases spanning the gap. Germline CDR1 LGHNA, CDR2 YNFKEQ. This chain's CDR3 is CASSQVGQETQYF. As DNA, the CDR3 is TGTGCCAGCAGCCAAGTTGGACAAGAGACCCAGTACTTC.

This chain connects TRBV20-1 to TRBJ1-1; D gene ambiguous. The CDR3 is made up of 14 amino acids. The V end was cut by 0 bases, the J end by 3 bases, with 11 bases between. Germline lookup yields CDR1 DFQATT and CDR2 SNEGSKA (reference sequence). CDR3 in DNA: TGCAGTGCTAGAGATCCGCGGGCTGACACTGAAGCTTTCTTT. Protein: CSARDPRADTEAFF.

The chain combines TRBV11-1 with TRBJ1-1; no definite D call. The germline CDR1 and CDR2 sequences are SGHAT and FQDESV (reference sequence). The CDR3 extends over 16 amino acids. V was pared by 1 base and J by 4 bases, with 16 bases between. The CDR3 nucleotides read TGTGCCAGCAGCTTAGAGGCGGACGGGGAGACCACTGAAGCTTTCTTT. Translated, it gives CASSLEADGETTEAFF.

The rearrangement joins TRBV6-1 to TRBJ2-3; TRBD1 might be the D (6 bases). V lost 0 bases to trimming and J lost 2 bases, with 12 bases between them. The CDR3 sequence is 16 residues long. CDR1 and CDR2 from the germline V gene are MNHNS and SASEGT. CDR3 nucleotide sequence: TGTGCCAGCAGTGAAGCAGACAGGATTAACACAGATACGCAGTATTTT. This codes for CASSEADRINTDTQYF.

The CDR3 spells CASSPPGTGVDSPLHF. Written as DNA, the CDR3 is TGTGCCAGTAGTCCCCCCGGGACAGGGGTCGACTCACCCCTCCACTTT. The V call is TRBV19, the J call TRBJ1-6, with 10 bases that match TRBD1. Germline loops: CDR1 LNHDA, CDR2 SQIVND (reference sequence). CDR3 length: 16 amino acids. V shed 5 bases and J 10 bases; nucleotides not matched to a gene: 11.

This clonotype was detected ten times or more. The chain combines TRBV14 with TRBJ1-2, with 7 bases lining up with TRBD1. From germline, CDR1 is SGHDN and CDR2 FVKESK. Unmatched junction bases numbered 7, after V lost 6 bases and J lost 6 bases. The CDR3 has 13 residues. In nucleotides, the CDR3 is TGTGCCAGCAGTCACAGGGGTGCGGATGGCTACACCTTC. This translates into CASSHRGADGYTF.

The CDR3 nucleotides are TGTGCCAGCAGTTCTGTTGGCTACACCTTC. Its protein product is CASSSVGYTF. V gene TRBV28 combines with J gene TRBJ1-2, with D unclear. From germline, CDR1 is MDHEN and CDR2 SYDVKM. CDR3 length equals 10 residues. Deletions cut 4 bases from V and 7 bases from J, with 4 bases between.

This clonotype was counted between two and nine times. This rearrangement joins TRBV19 to TRBJ1-5; weak D call: TRBD1 (6 bases). The germline V gene encodes CDR1 LNHDA and CDR2 SQIVND (reference sequence). V lost 7 bases and J 2 bases, leaving 15 bases between the germline ends. The CDR3 runs to 15 residues. CDR3 in amino acids: CASTRGLGGNQPQHF. The CDR3 nucleotides are TGTGCCAGTACCAGGGGCTTAGGGGGCAATCAGCCCCAGCATTTT.

In its sample, this clonotype is medium-sized. The chain uses TRBV24-1 and TRBJ2-5; no definite D call. The germline V and J ends were trimmed by 5 bases and 5 bases, with 5 bases remaining between them. Germline V gene data show CDR1 as KGHDR and CDR2 as SFDVKD. This CDR3 spans 11 amino acids. CDR3 residues: CATSAGETQYF. The CDR3 region has the DNA TGTGCCACCAGTGCCGGGGAGACCCAGTACTTC.

The chain recombines TRBV20-1 with TRBJ2-4, with TRBD2 matching 9 bases. V lost 1 base, J lost 4 bases, and 8 bases stayed unmatched. The CDR3 is 16 amino acids. CDR1 is DFQATT, CDR2 SNEGSKA, per germline (reference sequence). The CDR3 bases are TGCAGTGCTAGAGTTGAACTAGCGGGCCTTAAAAACATTCAGTACTTC. This codes for CSARVELAGLKNIQYF.

The chain recombines TRBV29-1 with TRBJ2-3, with 7 bases fitting TRBD2. V dropped 4 bases and J dropped 0; count of bases not matched to a gene: 4. Germline V gives CDR1 SQVTM, CDR2 ANQGSEA. The CDR3 has 14 residues. The CDR3 DNA sequence: TGCAGCGTTGCCCCGGGACTAAGCACAGATACGCAGTATTTT. It specifies CSVAPGLSTDTQYF.

This clonotype has more than one count but fewer than ten. V and J are TRBV2 and TRBJ2-7; D remains ambiguous. CDR3 length: 12 residues. Germline V gene sequence: CDR1 SNHLY, CDR2 FYNNEI. V lost 8 bases and J 6 bases, leaving 14 bases between the germline ends. CDR3 coding DNA: TGTGCCAGCTCGGGCTTGGGTGCCGAGCAGTACTTC. Protein sequence: CASSGLGAEQYF.

The chain joins TRBV19 to TRBJ2-7, with 7 positions matching TRBD2. J lost 0 bases, V lost 6 bases, and 8 bases had no gene match. The V gene's germline CDR1 is LNHDA and CDR2 SQIVND (reference sequence). This CDR3 contains 15 residues. As DNA, the CDR3 is TGTGCCAGTAGGAATCCGGGGGGAAGCTCCTACGAGCAGTACTTC. This gives the protein CASRNPGGSSYEQYF.

This clonotype is judged medium-sized (0.01 to 0.1%). V and J are TRBV6-1 and TRBJ2-5, with 7 bases aligning to TRBD1. Germline lookup yields CDR1 MNHNS and CDR2 SASEGT. V lost 5 bases, J lost 2 bases, and 8 bases stayed unmatched. This CDR3 is built from 15 residues. CDR3 sequence: CASSPYGQDQETQYF. DNA for the CDR3: TGTGCCAGCAGTCCTTATGGACAGGATCAAGAGACCCAGTACTTC.

This CDR3 is CATSRPGYFSGNTIYF. In DNA form, the CDR3 reads TGTGCCACCAGCAGACCCGGGTACTTCTCTGGAAACACCATATATTTT. V gene TRBV15 combines with J gene TRBJ1-3; no firm D call. The CDR3 covers 16 residues. V shed 2 bases and J shed 0 bases, with 11 bases lying between them. Germline V CDR1 and CDR2: LNHNV, YYDKDF (reference sequence).

This clonotype was found a few times. The DNA of the CDR3 is TGTGCCAGCAGTCAGACTAGCGCTTACAATGAGCAGTTCTTC. Its translation: CASSQTSAYNEQFF. The chain has TRBV28 and TRBJ2-1; 8 bases are shared with TRBD2. Germline-derived CDR1 and CDR2 are MDHEN and SYDVKM. CDR3 length: 14 residues. Germline trimming cut 5 bases from V and 4 bases from J; bases unmatched to any gene: 4.

This clonotype was detected only once. In nucleotides, the CDR3 is TGTGCCAGCAGCTTAGGTGATCGGGGGGGCACCGGGGAGCTGTTTTTT. It specifies CASSLGDRGGTGELFF. The chain joins TRBV11-3 to TRBJ2-2; TRBD2 matches at 8 bases. CDR1 SGHNT and CDR2 YENEEA come from the germline V gene. This CDR3 is built from 16 residues. J was trimmed by 4 bases and V by 1 base; bases with no gene match: 5.

This clonotype counts as medium-sized. J is TRBJ1-1 and V is TRBV7-9, with D perhaps matching TRBD1 (6 bases). The CDR3 length is 13 residues. Germline V lookup: CDR1 SEHNR, CDR2 FQNEAQ (reference sequence). V was shortened by 1 base and J by 4 bases, with 7 bases between the two germline ends. CDR3 in DNA: TGTGCCAGCAGCTTAGAACAGGGCACTGAAGCTTTCTTT. Translated: CASSLEQGTEAFF.

Within the sample, this clonotype is large (0.1 to 1%). The chain uses TRBV28 and TRBJ2-6; either TRBD1 or TRBD2 may supply D (5 bases each). V was cut by 3 bases and J by 0 bases, with 12 bases left in between. Germline-derived CDR1 and CDR2 are MDHEN and SYDVKM. The CDR3 loop spans 17 amino acids. The CDR3 sequence is CASSFMGDPSGANVLTF. DNA of the CDR3: TGTGCCAGCAGTTTTATGGGGGACCCCTCTGGGGCCAACGTCCTGACTTTC.

This clonotype was detected a few times. The V gene is TRBV6-5, the J gene TRBJ1-6, with 7 bases fitting TRBD1. This CDR3 spans 15 amino acids. CDR1 is MNHEY, CDR2 SVGAGI, per germline. V trimming: 2 bases; J trimming: 9 bases; junction bases outside the gene matches: 7. Here the CDR3 DNA reads TGTGCCAGCAGTTACGGGCAGGGGGTCAGTTCACCCCTCCACTTT. Translation: CASSYGQGVSSPLHF.

The chain couples TRBV20-1 to TRBJ2-1; perhaps TRBD1 as D (7 bases). The V gene's germline CDR1 is DFQATT and CDR2 SNEGSKA (reference sequence). The germline V and J ends were trimmed by 0 bases and 7 bases, with 16 bases remaining between them. The CDR3 is 15 amino acids. CDR3 residues: CSARDGGQGENEQFF. CDR3 bases: TGCAGTGCTAGAGATGGGGGGCAGGGGGAGAATGAGCAGTTCTTC.

Relative to its sample, this clonotype is medium-sized. V is TRBV7-9 and J is TRBJ2-4, with 7 bases matching TRBD1. The CDR3 is 15 amino acids. Germline CDR1 reads SEHNR; CDR2 reads FQNEAQ (reference sequence). The trim removed 5 bases at V and 2 bases at J, leaving 6 bases unmatched. For the CDR3, the DNA is TGTGCCAGCAGCCTAACACAGGGGACCAAAAACATTCAGTACTTC. The encoded protein is CASSLTQGTKNIQYF.

The J gene is TRBJ2-7, the V gene TRBV5-6, with TRBD1 matching 7 bases. CDR3 size: 15 residues. The junction had 13 bases not matched to a gene; V was cut back by 4 bases and J by 6 bases. CDR1 SGHDT and CDR2 YYEEEE come from the germline V gene. CDR3 amino acids: CASSPPGTVLREQYF. The CDR3 DNA sequence: TGTGCCAGCAGCCCCCCCGGGACAGTACTACGCGAGCAGTACTTC.

Remarks on this clonotype: It may be a read error: a sequence one base away is much more abundant. V gene TRBV7-2 combines with J gene TRBJ2-7; 9 bases match TRBD1. The CDR3 loop spans 16 amino acids. V lost 4 bases, J lost 5 bases, and 12 bases stayed unmatched. Germline CDR1 SGHTA, CDR2 FQGNSA. The CDR3 region is CASSSATGTGSHEQYF. The CDR3 DNA is TGTGCCAGCAGCTCAGCGACCGGGACAGGGTCCCACGAGCAGTACTTC.

The V call is TRBV10-3, the J call TRBJ2-1; 8 bases line up with TRBD1. There are 14 residues in the CDR3. Germline V gives CDR1 ENHRY, CDR2 SYGVKD. V lost 3 bases and J lost 6; bases outside the gene matches: 4. The CDR3 region has the DNA TGTGCCATCAGTGACAGGGGGCGCGTCAATGAGCAGTTCTTC. Translation: CAISDRGRVNEQFF.

This clonotype was seen ten or more times. This chain connects TRBV6-1 to TRBJ1-6, with a tentative D call TRBD1 (5 bases). The CDR3 spans 14 residues. V lost 7 bases and J lost 8, with 15 bases in between. Germline CDR1 is MNHNS and CDR2 is SASEGT. The CDR3 DNA reads TGTGCCAGCACCCCAGGACACTTTGATTCACCCCTCCACTTT. Protein product: CASTPGHFDSPLHF.

The rearrangement uses TRBV14 and TRBJ2-3; 7 bases are shared with TRBD2. The CDR3 is 12 residues long. Trimming at V came to 3 bases and at J to 10 bases, leaving 4 bases not matched to a gene. The V gene's germline CDR1 is SGHDN and CDR2 FVKESK. The CDR3 region has the DNA TGTGCCAGCAGCCACTCAGCGGGATCGCAGTATTTT. As protein: CASSHSAGSQYF. Looking up the rest from reference TRBV14 and TRBJ2-3 gives the full variable domain: EAGVTQFPSHSVIEKGQTVTLRCDPISGHDNLYWYRRVMGKEIKFLLHFVKESKQDESGMPNNRFLAERTGGTYSTLKVQPAELEDSGVYFCASSHSAGSQYFGPGTRLTVL.